This record covers a single T cell receptor beta chain. This sample is drawn from a study of cytomegalovirus exposure and HLA in healthy donors. V lost 4 bases and J lost 5, with 15 bases in between. The CDR3 covers 14 residues. Germline assignment: CDR1 SGDLS and CDR2 YYNGEE. Primers included in the PCR were 60 Vbeta and 13 Jbeta primers. TCRdb's table, derived via immunoSEQ multiplex PCR, lists solely in-frame clones and lacks some. This sample carries around 180,000 clones, around 83% of them seen once, and the ten largest clones take 1% to 1.5%. The origin of this receptor is a girl between 2 and 10 years old in good health and CMV-seropositive. The sequencing input was PBMCs. V and J are TRBV9 and TRBJ1-2, with a tentative D call TRBD1 (6 bases). As DNA, the CDR3 is TGTGCCAGCAGCCTCGCCGGACAGAGATATGGCTACACCTTC. Translating it yields CASSLAGQRYGYTF.